Reported below is one T cell receptor (beta chain). The antigen is undetermined. The source of the sample is a study of cytomegalovirus exposure and HLA in healthy donors. The CDR3 is made up of 14 amino acids. Germline lookup yields CDR1 SNHLY and CDR2 FYNNEI. Deletions cut 4 bases from V and 10 bases from J, with 16 bases between. Study-level results: Some TCR beta chains (around 160 of them) were listed as cytomegalovirus-associated.

The protocol was immunoSEQ multiplex PCR, while the TCRdb copy is restricted to in-frame clones and leaves out a portion. The sample has about 110,000 clones, 70% to 90% seen once. Input material: PBMCs. This receptor was obtained from a woman aged 18-29 years in good health and CMV-seronegative. This rearrangement joins TRBV2 to TRBJ1-4, with no clear D. CDR3 protein: CASSGMDGLGKLFF. The CDR3 DNA is TGTGCCAGCAGTGGTATGGACGGACTTGGAAAACTGTTTTTT.